What follows are 12 T cell receptor beta chains derived from one specimen sequenced in a study of T cell responses to AZD1222 COVID-19 vaccine (dated by TCRdb to the early 2020s). The sample's time point label, in plain terms: about 28 days (+/-7) after the second vaccine dose. Libraries were constructed by the immunoSEQ multiplex PCR assay. In TCRdb, the immuneACCESS table is reduced to in-frame sequences with V and J assigned. These tables do not hold every clone; where another copy was compared, an unresolved V gene accounts for under half, and the others remain unexplained. For this sample the table gives 90,000 to 150,000 clones, of which 87% were detected only once. The ten largest make up 2% to 3% of the sample. Source: peripheral blood, taken 28 days after the second AZD1222 dose. The receptors stem from an adult who received the AZD1222 COVID-19 vaccine.

The rearrangement links TRBV9 to TRBJ1-4; 10 bases match TRBD1. Trimming took 2 bases from V and 4 from J; bases not matched to a gene: 2. CDR3 length: 15 residues. Germline assignment: CDR1 SGDLS and CDR2 YYNGEE. The CDR3 DNA reads TGTGCCAGCAGCGTTGGGACAGGGGTTAATGAAAAACTGTTTTTT. As protein: CASSVGTGVNEKLFF.

The V gene is TRBV7-9, the J gene TRBJ1-1; D not certain. Germline V gene sequence: CDR1 SEHNR, CDR2 FQNEAQ (reference sequence). Between the trimmed V and J ends, which lost 3 bases and 4 bases, there was a span of 12 bases. The CDR3 has 14 amino acids. For the CDR3, the DNA is TGTGCCAGCAGCTTGAGCGTGGGTAGCACTGAAGCTTTCTTT. Translating it yields CASSLSVGSTEAFF.

CDR3 protein: CASGLGRGNSPLHF. The CDR3 DNA reads TGTGCCAGCGGCCTGGGCAGGGGTAATTCACCCCTCCACTTT. The gene calls are TRBV21-1 and TRBJ1-6; TRBD1, the D gene given by the table, was not confirmed from the DNA. TRBV21-1 counts as a pseudogene. This CDR3 contains 14 residues.

The rearrangement uses TRBV11-2 and TRBJ2-3, with D possibly TRBD2 on 7 matching bases. The CDR3 has 17 amino acids. Trimming pared 1 base from V and 5 bases from J, leaving 19 bases between. Germline values: CDR1 SGHAT, CDR2 FQNNGV. CDR3 sequence: CASSLALWRGRLDTQYF. CDR3 bases: TGTGCCAGCAGCTTAGCCCTATGGCGGGGGCGTTTAGATACGCAGTATTTT.

The chain couples TRBV30 to TRBJ2-7, with 7 nucleotides matching TRBD1. The CDR3 loop spans 14 amino acids. The germline V gene encodes CDR1 GTSNPN and CDR2 SVGIG (reference sequence). After removal of 0 bases from V and 3 bases from J, the junction contained 5 bases not matched to a gene. The CDR3 region is CAWSVRQGVYEQYF. CDR3 DNA sequence: TGTGCCTGGAGTGTACGGCAGGGGGTCTACGAGCAGTACTTC.

The chain uses TRBV4-1 and TRBJ2-7; D perhaps matches TRBD2 (5 bases). CDR1 and CDR2 (germline): MGHRA, YSYEKL. With 6 bases removed from V and 1 base from J, the gap between germline ends came to 16 bases. The CDR3 sequence is 15 residues long. CDR3 sequence reads: CASRLFGKTSYEQYF. The CDR3 DNA reads as TGCGCCAGCAGACTATTCGGGAAAACGTCCTACGAGCAGTACTTC.

The count of this clone is one. V gene TRBV7-2 combines with J gene TRBJ1-2; 9 nucleotides agree with TRBD1. J lost 7 bases, V lost 5 bases, and 11 bases had no gene match. The CDR3 contains 15 residues. CDR1 is SGHTA and CDR2 is FQGNSA in the germline V gene. The CDR3, as DNA: TGTGCCAGCAGCCCAGATACAGGGGGCGGGATTGGCTACACCTTC. Amino acid sequence: CASSPDTGGGIGYTF.

The chain recombines TRBV19 with TRBJ2-3; a weak D match, TRBD2 (6 bases). The CDR3 spans 15 residues. V lost 5 bases and J 8 bases, leaving 20 bases between the germline ends. Germline lookup yields CDR1 LNHDA and CDR2 SQIVND (reference sequence). The CDR3 DNA reads TGTGCCAGTAGTCCCCGGAGGGGCTTAGCGGTTACGCAGTATTTT. This gives the protein CASSPRRGLAVTQYF.

The J gene is TRBJ2-2, the V gene TRBV7-9; 9 bases are shared with TRBD1. The CDR3 runs to 15 residues. The germline V gene encodes CDR1 SEHNR and CDR2 FQNEAQ (reference sequence). V dropped 5 bases and J dropped 5; count of bases not matched to a gene: 6. CDR3 DNA: TGTGCCAGCAGCGCCACAGGGGGCAGTACCGGGGAGCTGTTTTTT. Protein: CASSATGGSTGELFF.

The chain recombines TRBV7-2 with TRBJ1-2; tentatively, D is TRBD1 (6 bases). This CDR3 has 13 residues. The V end was cut by 5 bases, the J end by 4 bases, with 11 bases between. Germline CDR1 reads SGHTA; CDR2 reads FQGNSA. CDR3 in DNA: TGTGCCAGCAGCGTGGACAGCTCCTATGGCTACACCTTC. Protein product: CASSVDSSYGYTF.

The V gene is TRBV18, the J gene TRBJ1-4, with TRBD1 matching 9 bases. V was clipped by 6 bases and J by 5 bases; unmatched bases: 4. The CDR3 contains 14 residues. The germline CDR1 and CDR2 sequences are KGHSH and LQKENI. The CDR3 spells CASSPGTGNEKLFF. The CDR3 nucleotides read TGTGCCAGCTCGCCCGGGACAGGGAATGAAAAACTGTTTTTT.

The chain couples TRBV7-2 to TRBJ1-1; the match to TRBD1 covers 7 bases. Trimming took 4 bases from V and 2 from J; bases not matched to a gene: 4. The V gene's germline CDR1 is SGHTA and CDR2 FQGNSA. The CDR3 contains 14 residues. The CDR3 bases are TGTGCCAGCAGCTGGACAGGATCAAACACTGAAGCTTTCTTT. Amino acid sequence: CASSWTGSNTEAFF.